These T cell receptor beta chains were read from a single sample in a study of pediatric ulcerative colitis. Produced via immunoSEQ multiplex PCR; TCRdb's table is partial and in-frame only. Of 50,000 to 65,000 clones in the sample, roughly nine tenths were seen once. Sequencing input: blood. Source of these receptors: a boy between 5 and 17 years old with severe ulcerative colitis. Each CDR3 is given with its conserved first and last residue. A D gene is named only where the DNA matches it firmly. The size of a clone is reported for some rows only, either as once, few or many, or as a class for expanded clones.

once	NA	TRBJ2-2	TRBV4-3	TGCGCCAGCAGCCGCGCACCCCCCGGACTAGGGGGAACCGGGGAGCTGTTTTTT	CASSRAPPGLGGTGELFF
NA	NA	TRBJ1-3	TRBV29-1	TGCAGCGTTGAAGGTCCAGACGGAAACACCATATATTTT	CSVEGPDGNTIYF
few	NA	TRBJ1-2	TRBV7-9	TGTGCCAGCAGCTTAGTCCAGGGTGAAAACTATGGCTACACCTTC	CASSLVQGENYGYTF
NA	TRBD2	TRBJ2-3	TRBV9	TGTGCCAGCAGCTCGCGGGAGGGGGTTAACACAGATACGCAGTATTTT	CASSSREGVNTDTQYF
NA	TRBD2	TRBJ2-2	TRBV10-3	TGTGCCATCAGTGAGTCGGAGGGAGGGACCGAGGAGCTGTTTTTT	CAISESEGGTEELFF
NA	TRBD1	TRBJ2-1	TRBV7-2	TGTGCCAGCAGTCCGACGGGACAGGGGGGGTACAATGAGCAGTTCTTC	CASSPTGQGGYNEQFF
NA	TRBD2	TRBJ2-1	TRBV23-1	TGCGCCAGCAGTCAATCGGGACTAGCGGGAGTTCGTCCCTACAATGAGCAGTTCTTC	CASSQSGLAGVRPYNEQFF
few	NA	TRBJ1-2	TRBV19	TGTGCCAGTAGTATTGGACAGCTTTATGGCTACACCTTC	CASSIGQLYGYTF
NA	NA	TRBJ2-7	TRBV15	TGTGCCACCAGCAGAGTCCCAGGTATCCCCGAGCAGTACTTC	CATSRVPGIPEQYF
NA	TRBD1	TRBJ2-7	TRBV10-2	TGCGCCAGCAGTGAGGGGTGGGACAGGGGGGTCTACGAGCAGTACTTC	CASSEGWDRGVYEQYF
NA	NA	TRBJ1-2	TRBV30	TGTGCCTGGAGTGGTCTTCGGGGCTACACCTTC	CAWSGLRGYTF
NA	TRBD2	TRBJ2-1	TRBV7-3	TGTGCCAGCAGCTTCGCAGCGGGACTCCCGAGTGAGCAGTTCTTC	CASSFAAGLPSEQFF
NA	NA	TRBJ2-7	TRBV15	TGTGCCACCAGCCCCCGGGACTTCTACGAGCAGTACTTC	CATSPRDFYEQYF
NA	TRBD2	TRBJ2-7	TRBV4-1	TGCGCCAGCAGCCAACAAATAGGGACTAGCGGAACCTACGAGCAGTACTTC	CASSQQIGTSGTYEQYF
NA	NA	TRBJ2-7	TRBV5-1	TGCGCCAGCAGCTTGGAACAGTCCTACGAGCAGTACTTC	CASSLEQSYEQYF
medium-sized	NA	TRBJ1-5	TRBV28	TGTGCCAGCAGTAGGCTGGAGGGCAATCAGCCCCAGCATTTT	CASSRLEGNQPQHF
NA	TRBD1	TRBJ1-5	TRBV15	TGTGCCACCAGCAGACCGACAGGGGGCGCGGATCAGCCCCAGCATTTT	CATSRPTGGADQPQHF
NA	NA	TRBJ1-5	TRBV10-1	TGCGCCAGCAGTCAATCAGGGGAATACCAGCCCCAGCATTTT	CASSQSGEYQPQHF
NA	NA	TRBJ2-2	TRBV28	TGTGCCAGCAGCCTGGGGACCCGCCCCGGGGAGCTGTTTTTT	CASSLGTRPGELFF
NA	NA	TRBJ1-2	TRBV27	TGTGCCAGCAGTCCTACAGCCGGGGTGTATGGCTACACCTTC	CASSPTAGVYGYTF
NA	TRBD2	TRBJ2-7	TRBV6-6	TGTGCCAGCAGTTACCCAGCGGGAGGGGCAGGGAACGAGCAGTACTTC	CASSYPAGGAGNEQYF
NA	TRBD1	TRBJ1-1	TRBV6-5	TGTGCCAGCAGTTCGGGACAGTTGAACACTGAAGCTTTCTTT	CASSSGQLNTEAFF
NA	NA	TRBJ2-6	TRBV29-1	TGCAGCGTTGATGAATCTGGGGCCAACGTCCTGACTTTC	CSVDESGANVLTF
NA	TRBD1	TRBJ2-5	TRBV10-3	TGTGCCATCAGTGAATCAACAGGGGCCGAGACCCAGTACTTC	CAISESTGAETQYF